This TCR beta chain was captured in a study of blood T cell repertoires in COVID-19. The wider study: From the United States, Italy and Spain came samples of acute and convalescent COVID-19. PBMCs, B-cell-depleted T cells, or T cells provided the cDNA or gDNA that made up the material.

Authors' data handling: Amplification of reference gene primers was used by the study to estimate nucleated cell counts. The method was immunoSEQ multiplex PCR; TCRdb's version includes in-frame clones alone and lacks a portion of them. The V and J calls and clone size come from that table; D and trimming were worked out from the DNA. This repertoire shows under 300,000 clones, approximately 82% found once; its top ten account for roughly 3.2%. Germline assignment: CDR1 SGHAT and CDR2 FQNNGV. CDR3 length equals 15 residues. Trimming took 1 base from V and 2 from J, leaving 11 bases between them. What was sequenced was peripheral blood. The chain carries TRBV11-2 and TRBJ1-1, with no clear D. This sequence was found in a woman in her late teens or twenties with acute or convalescent COVID-19. CDR3: CASSLANQVNTEAFF. The CDR3 DNA reads as TGTGCCAGCAGCTTAGCCAACCAGGTAAACACTGAAGCTTTCTTT. The complete variable domain, with remaining parts taken from reference TRBV11-2 and TRBJ1-1, reads EAGVAQSPRYKIIEKRQSVAFWCNPISGHATLYWYQQILGQGPKLLIQFQNNGVVDDSQLPKDRFSAERLKGVDSTLKIQPAKLEDSAVYLCASSLANQVNTEAFFGQGTRLTVV.